This TCR beta chain appears in the sequencing data of a study of T cell responses to AZD1222 COVID-19 vaccine. General study findings and limits: After the peak T cell response, and only then, were repertoires sampled.

The germline V gene has CDR1 SGHVS and CDR2 FQNEAQ. This CDR3 is 13 amino acids long. The germline V and J ends were trimmed by 4 bases and 1 base, with 7 bases remaining between them. Clones were read by immunoSEQ multiplex PCR, and TCRdb kept only the in-frame ones, dropping some. The sample has 95,000 to 100,000 clones; approximately 92% are singletons. This clone was counted once. The antigen remains unidentified. This clonotype originated in an adult in good health. The material was peripheral blood, obtained on day 0 of AZD1222 vaccination. This chain links TRBV7-8 with TRBJ1-1; D uncertain. CDR3 sequence: CASSYTQNTEAFF. In DNA form, the CDR3 reads TGTGCCAGCAGCTACACACAGAACACTGAAGCTTTCTTT.